The sequence of this T cell receptor beta chain was determined in a study of identical twins (dated by TCRdb to the mid-2010s). At the level of the whole study: The study deep-sequenced TCR alpha and beta repertoires from monozygotic twins, unrelated adults of various ages and cord blood to test whether fetal clonotypes persist. Replicate twin experiments were performed at different times using different library preparation protocols to rule out contamination.

This clonotype was counted between two and nine times. Its binding antigen is unknown. No per-base quality is available; no much larger clone lies one base away. Receptors were amplified or captured by 5' RACE. Sequencer: Illumina HiSeq 2000. Template switching added a universal primer binding site, and the final cDNA carried a unique molecular identifier that allowed TCR cDNA molecules to be counted accurately. Specific primers in the conserved constant-segment region were used to synthesize first-strand cDNA for TCR alpha and beta chains. To control for contamination, each cDNA library was double barcoded with a SMART-Mk sample barcode plus Illumina barcodes. TruSeq adapter sequences along with Illumina sample barcodes were introduced in two successive PCR steps. The Illumina HiSeq platform was used with custom primers to sequence TCR alpha and beta cDNA libraries. The original methods were these. Unique molecular identifiers were extracted from raw reads with MiGEC, and CDR3 positions were determined with MiXCR. For each individual, recombination models were inferred using an EM algorithm with the repgenHMM and IGoR tools. Shared clonotypes were analyzed with the tcR package in R, and sharing was normalized by the product of cloneset sizes. Out-of-frame nonproductive sequences were analyzed to study raw recombination free of thymic and clonal selection effects. TCRdb reran the public reads through fastp at Q25 and MiXCR, keeping productive beta chains. Every distinct CDR3 protein forms one entry, paired with its most common genes and DNA. TCRdb assigned the V and J calls; the authors' analysis was not used. Recorded for this sample are 350,000 or so distinct CDR3 sequences; roughly an eighth of them occurred a single time. Together, the top ten hold around 6.9% of the sample.

Summary of the overall study and its limitations: Compared with coincidental sharing between unrelated individuals, out-of-frame TCR alpha sequences shared between twins showed an excess of sequences with low generation probability. Abundant cord blood beta clonotypes had fewer insertions, young adult naive repertoires showed a similar but weaker trend, and memory repertoires showed no such trend. Because the same donors could not be followed over many years, conclusions were based on cross-sectional statistical analysis. The excess sharing between twins in beta out-of-frame sequences was weaker because fewer shared sequences reduced the signal-to-noise ratio. Invariant T cells such as MAIT and iNKT could partly confound zero-insertion analyses, although diverse VJ usage argued against such confounding for most clonotypes. In monozygotic twins, out-of-frame TCR alpha sharing was systematically underestimated by recombination models, although the models agreed with sharing between unrelated individuals.

Only healthy Caucasian donors were included. The twin cohort consisted of three pairs of female monozygotic twins, all aged 18 to 29 years. Positive isolation kits from Invitrogen were used to isolate the CD4+ and CD8+ T cell populations. These same records also appear under a second study, on yellow fever vaccine responses in identical twins. According to the second study: According to the authors, in identical twins the way T cells responded to vaccination appeared partly convergent and partly personalized. In identical twins, the study followed T cell clones that responded to the vaccine with precision.

The TCR sequence derives from a woman aged 18-29 years in good health. Sequenced: CD8+ T cells sorted from blood.

CDR3 region: CASSFTTTKANVLTF. DNA sequence: TGTGCCAGCAGCTTTACGACCACGAAGGCCAACGTCCTGACTTTC. The chain links TRBV7-9 with TRBJ2-6; a confident D gene designation cannot be given. The junction shows trimming of 3 bases on V and 6 bases on J, plus 12 bases between the germline ends. The CDR3 covers 15 residues, taking in both the cysteine and the phenylalanine. Only the CDR3 part of the read is kept: 45 bases, read in frame from the first base. The germline V gene (reference sequence) sets CDR1 to SEHNR and CDR2 to FQNEAQ.